The next 7 T cell receptor beta chains were all read from a single sample in a study of CD8 T cells in ankylosing spondylitis. Antigens for these TCRs are unknown. TCRdb reanalysed the 5' RACE reads using MiXCR and keeps one entry per CDR3 protein. The sample shows some 800,000 distinct CDR3 sequences, 10% to 15% of them seen only once. Study-wide points: About eight highly homologous variants made up a TCR beta motif that seemed to typify ankylosing spondylitis blood.

The sample taken for sequencing was blood, either unsorted or a sorted T cell fraction (not recorded which). All receptors derive from a male donor with ankylosing spondylitis.

At least ten counts were recorded for this clonotype. The V and J genes are TRBV9 and TRBJ2-2, with a tentative D call TRBD2 (6 bases). CDR1 and CDR2 (germline): SGDLS, YYNGEE. The CDR3 loop spans 14 amino acids. V lost 4 bases to trimming and J lost 3 bases, with 10 bases between them. CDR3 nucleotides: TGTGCCAGCAGCCCGGGCGGGGACACCGGGGAGCTGTTTTTT. Residues: CASSPGGDTGELFF.

This chain connects TRBV5-5 to TRBJ2-5; the D is unclear. Per the germline V gene, CDR1 is SGHKS and CDR2 is YYEKEE (reference sequence). V lost 2 bases, J lost 3 bases, and 14 bases lay in between. The CDR3 covers 15 residues. This CDR3 reads CASSLAQRLEETQYF. The CDR3 DNA reads as TGTGCCAGCAGCTTAGCCCAGAGGTTGGAAGAGACCCAGTACTTC. The variable domain in full, completed from reference TRBV5-5 and TRBJ2-5, reads DAGVTQSPTHLIKTRGQQVTLRCSPISGHKSVSWYQQVLGQGPQFIFQYYEKEERGRGNFPDRFSARQFPNYSSELNVNALLLGDSALYLCASSLAQRLEETQYFGPGTRLLVL.

This clonotype was observed a few times. The chain uses TRBV6-5 and TRBJ2-2; a possible D gene is TRBD1 (5 bases). V dropped 7 bases and J dropped 0 bases, with 9 bases sitting between them. This CDR3 is built from 14 residues. The germline V gene has CDR1 MNHEY and CDR2 SVGAGI. As DNA, the CDR3 is TGTGCCAGCAATTTGGACACGAACACCGGGGAGCTGTTTTTT. It specifies CASNLDTNTGELFF.

This clonotype was seen repeatedly, ten times or more. This chain links TRBV15 with TRBJ1-1; D unclear. The V end was cut by 0 bases, the J end by 4 bases, with 9 bases between. The CDR3 is 14 amino acids. CDR1 and CDR2 from the germline V gene are LNHNV and YYDKDF (reference sequence). Here the CDR3 reads CATSRDRSGTEAFF. DNA of the CDR3: TGTGCCACCAGCAGAGATCGCAGCGGCACTGAAGCTTTCTTT.

In this sample, this clonotype turned up many times. The chain combines TRBV12-3 or TRBV12-4 with TRBJ1-5; D ambiguous. The CDR3 loop spans 13 amino acids. Between the trimmed V and J ends, which lost 0 bases and 3 bases, there was a span of 3 bases. CDR3 residues: CASSLAVNQPQHF. The CDR3 DNA follows: TGTGCCAGCAGTTTAGCGGTCAATCAGCCCCAGCATTTT.

Ten or more counts support this clonotype. CDR3 sequence reads: CASSRDRYTEAFF. CDR3 sequence (DNA): TGTGCCAGCAGCCGGGACAGATACACTGAAGCTTTCTTT. This chain links TRBV7-2 with TRBJ1-1; 7 bases are a match to TRBD1. The length of the CDR3 is 13 residues. Germline CDR1 and CDR2: SGHTA and FQGNSA. Trimming cost V 5 bases and J 3 bases; bases outside gene matches: 3.

Ten or more counts support this clonotype. V and J are TRBV2 and TRBJ1-4; D call uncertain. Germline CDR1 SNHLY, CDR2 FYNNEI. Trimming left V 5 bases short and J 5 bases short, with 15 bases between. CDR3 length: 15 amino acids. This chain's CDR3 is CASSLQRTGNEKLFF. In DNA form, the CDR3 reads TGTGCCAGCAGTCTTCAAAGGACGGGAAATGAAAAACTGTTTTTT.